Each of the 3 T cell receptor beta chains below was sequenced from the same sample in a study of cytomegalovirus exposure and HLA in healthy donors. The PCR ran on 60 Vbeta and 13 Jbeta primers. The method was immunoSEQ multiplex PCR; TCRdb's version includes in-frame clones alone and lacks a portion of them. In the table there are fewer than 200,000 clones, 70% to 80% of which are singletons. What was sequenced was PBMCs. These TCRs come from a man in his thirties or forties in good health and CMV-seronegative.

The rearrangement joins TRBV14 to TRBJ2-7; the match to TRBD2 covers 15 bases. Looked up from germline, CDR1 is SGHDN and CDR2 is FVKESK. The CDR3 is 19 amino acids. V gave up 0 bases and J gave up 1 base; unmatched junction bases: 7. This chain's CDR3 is CASSQERGTSGRPSYEQYF. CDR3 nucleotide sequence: TGTGCCAGCAGCCAAGAGAGGGGGACTAGCGGGAGGCCTTCCTACGAGCAGTACTTC.

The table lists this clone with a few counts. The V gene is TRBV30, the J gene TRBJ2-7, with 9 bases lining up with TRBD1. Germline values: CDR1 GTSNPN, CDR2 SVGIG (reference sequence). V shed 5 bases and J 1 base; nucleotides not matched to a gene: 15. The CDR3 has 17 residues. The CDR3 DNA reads TGTGCCTGGTCCATAGCACAGGGGGCACTACCTTCCTACGAGCAGTACTTC. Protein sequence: CAWSIAQGALPSYEQYF.

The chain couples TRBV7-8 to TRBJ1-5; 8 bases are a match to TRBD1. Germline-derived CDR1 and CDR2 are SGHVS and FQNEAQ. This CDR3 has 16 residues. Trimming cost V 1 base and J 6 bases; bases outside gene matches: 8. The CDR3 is CASSLVWQGAGQPQHF. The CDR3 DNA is TGTGCCAGCAGCTTAGTATGGCAGGGGGCCGGTCAGCCCCAGCATTTT.